These 5 T cell receptor beta chains came from one sample sequenced in a study of regulatory dendritic cells for organ transplantation (dated by TCRdb to about 2017). The library was built by means of the immunoSEQ multiplex PCR assay. Held by TCRdb, this immuneACCESS table contains in-frame sequences only and omits some clones. Under half of the omission traces to an unresolved V gene where checked; the cause of the rest is unknown. The sample data list more than 35,000 clones, and around 90% of these were observed just once. The biggest ten clones account for around 0.12% of the sample. Sequences were obtained from naive CD8+ T cells from blood. The cell subset or site label, as the study defines it: CD45RA+ naive T cells. The receptor source for this set is a human donor in good health.

V is TRBV4-1 and J is TRBJ1-1; 10 bases are a match to TRBD1. V was pared by 1 base and J by 0 bases, with 2 bases of the junction left unmatched. This CDR3 comprises 16 residues. Germline V gene lookup returns CDR1 MGHRA and CDR2 YSYEKL. As DNA, the CDR3 is TGCGCCAGCAGCCAAGTGGGGACAGGGGTGAACACTGAAGCTTTCTTT. It codes for CASSQVGTGVNTEAFF.

The rearrangement links TRBV9 to TRBJ1-1; no clear D gene. Between the trimmed V and J ends, which lost 3 bases and 1 base, there was a span of 10 bases. This CDR3 has 14 amino acids. The germline gives CDR1 SGDLS, CDR2 YYNGEE. The CDR3 loop reads CASSASGENTEAFF. The CDR3 DNA reads as TGTGCCAGCAGCGCGAGTGGGGAGAACACTGAAGCTTTCTTT.

The chain couples TRBV11-1 to TRBJ2-1; no clear D gene. The length of the CDR3 is 14 residues. The V end lost 3 bases, the J end lost 3 bases, and 9 bases lay between the germline ends. Germline CDR1 and CDR2: SGHAT and FQDESV (reference sequence). Written as DNA, the CDR3 is TGTGCCAGCAGCTTGCTAGACCACTACAATGAGCAGTTCTTC. Amino acid sequence: CASSLLDHYNEQFF. Looking up the rest from reference TRBV11-1 and TRBJ2-1 gives the full variable domain: EAEVAQSPRYKITEKSQAVAFWCDPISGHATLYWYRQILGQGPELLVQFQDESVVDDSQLPKDRFSAERLKGVDSTLKIQPAELGDSAMYLCASSLLDHYNEQFFGPGTRLTVL.

The chain joins TRBV6-5 to TRBJ2-1; 10 bases match TRBD2. The CDR3 has 14 amino acids. J gave up 4 bases and V 10 bases, and 7 bases lay outside the gene matches. The germline V gene encodes CDR1 MNHEY and CDR2 SVGAGI. As DNA, the CDR3 is TGTGCCACGAGAGCGGGAGGGCTATACAATGAGCAGTTCTTC. Protein: CATRAGGLYNEQFF.

This sequence joins TRBV7-2 and TRBJ2-1; weak D call: TRBD1 (5 bases). Germline CDR1 and CDR2: SGHTA and FQGNSA. This CDR3 is 13 amino acids long. V lost 1 base and J 13 bases, leaving 14 bases between the germline ends. This chain's CDR3 is CASSLDGAPSQFF. CDR3 nucleotide sequence: TGTGCCAGCAGCTTAGATGGGGCGCCCAGTCAGTTCTTC.